Below, 6 T cell receptor beta chains from the same sample are listed, as sequenced in a study of blood T cell repertoires in COVID-19. Assay used: immunoSEQ multiplex PCR; TCRdb lists only in-frame clones, some missing. The sample carries roughly 250,000 clones, 83% recorded once. The source material was PBMCs or T cells enriched from blood (not recorded which). Every receptor here comes from a woman in her 40s who had been exposed to COVID-19.

The CDR3: CASSYAGSSQETQYF. CDR3 bases: TGCGCCAGCAGCTACGCCGGGAGTAGCCAAGAGACCCAGTACTTC. J is TRBJ2-5 and V is TRBV5-1; possible D gene TRBD2, 6 bases. CDR1 is SGHRS, CDR2 YFSETQ, per germline. Between the trimmed V and J ends, which lost 3 bases and 1 base, there was a span of 13 bases. The CDR3 is 15 amino acids.

The chain uses TRBV9 and TRBJ1-5, with TRBD1 matching over 9 bases. The CDR3 consists of 19 residues. V gave up 5 bases and J gave up 3 bases; unmatched junction bases: 18. The germline V gene encodes CDR1 SGDLS and CDR2 YYNGEE. Here the CDR3 reads CASRPLRDREDFDNQPQHF. CDR3 in DNA: TGTGCCAGCAGGCCACTCCGGGACAGGGAAGATTTTGACAATCAGCCCCAGCATTTT.

This chain uses TRBV11-2 with TRBJ2-4, with TRBD2 as a possible D gene (6 bases). This CDR3 comprises 16 residues. Germline lookup yields CDR1 SGHAT and CDR2 FQNNGV. V lost 3 bases and J lost 0, with 12 bases in between. CDR3 residues: CASSFLRDLAKNIQYF. The CDR3 coding sequence is TGTGCCAGCAGCTTCTTGCGGGATCTAGCCAAAAACATTCAGTACTTC.

The CDR3 nucleotides are TGTGCCAGTAGTGCCGCTTCAGGGGCCCTGGGGGAGACCCAGTACTTC. Residues: CASSAASGALGETQYF. This rearrangement joins TRBV19 to TRBJ2-5; possible D gene TRBD1, 6 bases. Looked up from germline, CDR1 is LNHDA and CDR2 is SQIVND (reference sequence). The CDR3 runs to 16 residues. Trimming cost V 5 bases and J 5 bases, with 21 bases left between them.

The J gene is TRBJ1-1, the V gene TRBV28, with D hard to call. The CDR3 consists of 12 residues. V was shortened by 6 bases and J by 0 bases, with 5 bases between the two germline ends. CDR1 is MDHEN and CDR2 is SYDVKM in the germline V gene. The CDR3 nucleotides read TGTGCCAGCAGACTTCTGAACACTGAAGCTTTCTTT. Residues: CASRLLNTEAFF.

V and J are TRBV7-2 and TRBJ1-1; 10 bases match TRBD1. The V and J ends lost 5 bases and 1 base, in that order; junction bases with no gene match: 4. This CDR3 is 15 amino acids long. The germline V gene encodes CDR1 SGHTA and CDR2 FQGNSA. The CDR3 spells CASSRQGAKNTEAFF. CDR3 nucleotides: TGTGCCAGCAGCAGACAGGGGGCGAAGAACACTGAAGCTTTCTTT.